The sequence of this TCR beta chain was determined in a study of blood T cell repertoires in COVID-19. Sequencing was performed with immunoSEQ multiplex PCR; in TCRdb, only in-frame clones are kept and a portion is missing. The repertoire holds some 250,000 clones, roughly 83% seen once, with approximately 9.6% in the top ten. A few counts support this clone. The CDR3 spans 12 residues. CDR1 is MDHEN, CDR2 SYDVKM, per germline. The chain links TRBV28 to TRBJ1-2; tentative D call: TRBD1 (6 bases). The TCR comes from a woman older than 75 with acute or convalescent COVID-19. The source material was peripheral blood. The chain's CDR3 is CATGWTPYGYTF. The CDR3 DNA follows: TGTGCTACAGGGTGGACACCGTACGGCTACACCTTC.